The 8 T cell receptor beta chains below all came from one sample that was sequenced in a study of tumor-infiltrating lymphocytes in primary liver carcinoma (dated by TCRdb to 2016 to 2017). Without any cell sorting, total RNA and DNA were extracted together from around 20-30 mg of bulk tissue using the AllPrep DNA/RNA mini kit. Sequenced using an Illumina HiSeq 2500. TCRbeta-specific cDNA was reverse-transcribed from about 0.45 ug total RNA using a constant-region primer and ProtoScript II reverse transcriptase. Construction of the TCRbeta libraries relied on three nested rounds of multiplex PCR, following a slightly modified ARM-PCR procedure. Each of the first two PCR rounds ran for approximately 10 cycles using multiplex TRBV1-TRBV30 forward primers together with a Cbeta reverse primer. The public reads were quality trimmed at Q25 with fastp and then assembled into clones with MiXCR by TCRdb, keeping productive beta chains. Each entry merges the rows of one CDR3 protein and shows their most common DNA and genes. This sample comprises over 95,000 distinct CDR3 sequences, 55% to 70% of them detected only once. Around 9.5% of the sample rests with the top ten.

The sequencing input was liver tumor tissue from sampling region 5. The sample's cell subset or site label, in plain terms: tumor region T5, tumor centre. Receptor source: a woman aged 60-75 years with primary liver carcinoma and hepatitis B virus infection.

This clonotype has at least ten counts. The chain employs TRBV7-9 and TRBJ2-3, with D perhaps TRBD1 (6 bases). Germline CDR1 and CDR2: SEHNR and FQNEAQ (reference sequence). This CDR3 is 17 amino acids long. The V end lost 3 bases, the J end lost 3 bases, and 19 bases lay between the germline ends. The CDR3 coding sequence is TGTGCCAGCAGCTTGGGGGCGGTCCCGCGTAAGACAGATACGCAGTATTTT. Residues: CASSLGAVPRKTDTQYF.

Turning to this clonotype: This may be a read error, as it is one base from a much larger clone. The chain joins TRBV29-1 to TRBJ2-1, with D possibly TRBD2 on 5 matching bases. The CDR3 contains 15 residues. The germline CDR1 and CDR2 sequences are SQVTM and ANQGSEA. The CDR3 DNA reads as TGCAGCGTTGAAGACGGGATTGTCATGGGGAATGAGCGGTCCTTC. It encodes CSVEDGIVMGNERSF.

This chain uses TRBV6-5 with TRBJ2-3; maybe TRBD1 (5 bases). The V end lost 10 bases, the J end lost 2 bases, and 16 bases lay between the germline ends. Germline V gene lookup returns CDR1 MNHEY and CDR2 SVGAGI. The CDR3 totals 14 residues. For the CDR3, the DNA is TGTGCCACTGGAGCTGGTGGGGCCACAGATACGCAGTATTTT. Protein product: CATGAGGATDTQYF.

As to this clonotype: At one end, the junction sequence differs from germline, possibly due to a read error. The chain joins TRBV6-6 to TRBJ1-3; 8 nucleotides align to TRBD1. The CDR3 is 14 residues long. Germline loops: CDR1 MNHNY, CDR2 SVGAGI (reference sequence). CDR3 sequence (DNA): TGTGCCAACAGGGCGACAGGGGCTGGAAACACCATGTATTTT. Translation gives CANRATGAGNTMYF.

Regarding this clonotype: At one of its ends the junction is not consistent with the germline gene, which may arise from a read error. This chain uses TRBV12-3 or TRBV12-4 with TRBJ1-2, with TRBD1 identical over 8 bases. This CDR3 comprises 14 residues. This CDR3 reads CASTPSGGSFGYTF. The CDR3 DNA reads TGCGCCAGTACCCCCTCAGGGGGCAGCTTTGGCTACACCTTC.

Details on this clonotype: One base away lies a much larger clone, so this may be a sequencing read error. The V call is TRBV11-3, the J call TRBJ1-1; no reliable D call. CDR3 length: 14 amino acids. CDR1 and CDR2 (germline): SGHNT, YENEEA. CDR3 amino acids: CAGSQGLQNAEAFF. Written as DNA, the CDR3 is TGTGCCGGCAGCCAAGGACTCCAAAACGCTGAAGCTTTCTTT. The complete variable domain, with remaining parts taken from reference TRBV11-3 and TRBJ1-1, reads EAGVVQSPRYKIIEKKQPVAFWCNPISGHNTLYWYLQNLGQGPELLIRYENEEAVDDSQLPKDRFSAERLKGVDSTLKIQPAELGDSAVYLCAGSQGLQNAEAFFGQGTRLTVV.

This clonotype was seen just once. Compared with germline, one end of the junction differs, possibly owing to a read error. CDR3 coding DNA: TGTGCCAGCGGCCACTCCGGTACAGGGAGCGAGCAGTACTTC. Amino acids: CASGHSGTGSEQYF. The J gene is TRBJ2-7, the V gene TRBV4-2; a possible D gene is TRBD1 (6 bases). Per germline, CDR1 LGHNA and CDR2 YNFKEQ. This CDR3 spans 14 amino acids.

This clonotype has a count of ten or more. The chain has TRBV6-6 and TRBJ1-4; unclear D gene. The CDR3 covers 13 residues. V lost 11 bases and J 0 bases, leaving 10 bases between the germline ends. The germline V gene has CDR1 MNHNY and CDR2 SVGAGI (reference sequence). CDR3 in DNA: TGTGCCGCCCTGCGGGCAACTAATGAAAAACTGTTTTTT. This codes for CAALRATNEKLFF.